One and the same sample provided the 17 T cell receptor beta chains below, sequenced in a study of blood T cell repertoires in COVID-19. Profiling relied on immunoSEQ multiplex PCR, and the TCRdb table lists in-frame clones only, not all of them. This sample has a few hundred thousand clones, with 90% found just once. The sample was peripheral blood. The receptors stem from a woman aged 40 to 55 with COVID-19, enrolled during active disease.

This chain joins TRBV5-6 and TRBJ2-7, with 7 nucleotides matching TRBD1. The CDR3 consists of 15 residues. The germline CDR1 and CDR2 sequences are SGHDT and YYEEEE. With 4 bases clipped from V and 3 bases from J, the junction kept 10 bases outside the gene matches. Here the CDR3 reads CASSQTGLRFYEQYF. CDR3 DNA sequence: TGTGCCAGCAGCCAGACAGGGTTGCGTTTCTACGAGCAGTACTTC.

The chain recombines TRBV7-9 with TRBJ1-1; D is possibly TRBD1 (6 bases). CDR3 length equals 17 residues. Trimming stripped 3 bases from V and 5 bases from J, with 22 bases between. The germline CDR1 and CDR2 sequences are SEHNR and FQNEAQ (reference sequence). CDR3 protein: CASSFGRRAGGGTEAFF. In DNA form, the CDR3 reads TGTGCCAGCAGCTTCGGCCGCCGCGCGGGGGGCGGAACTGAAGCTTTCTTT.

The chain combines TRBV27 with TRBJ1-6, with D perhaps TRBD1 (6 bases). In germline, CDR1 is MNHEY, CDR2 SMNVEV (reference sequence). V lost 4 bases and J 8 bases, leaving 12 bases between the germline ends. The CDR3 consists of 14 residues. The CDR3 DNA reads TGTGCCAGCAGTTCACAGGGAGGGTATTCACCCCTCCACTTT. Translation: CASSSQGGYSPLHF.

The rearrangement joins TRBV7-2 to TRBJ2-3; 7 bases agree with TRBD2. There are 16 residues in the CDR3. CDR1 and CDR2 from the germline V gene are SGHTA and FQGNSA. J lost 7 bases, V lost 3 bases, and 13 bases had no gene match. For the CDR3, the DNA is TGTGCCAGCAGCTTGGCTAGCGGTCTAGCACAGAATACGCAGTATTTT. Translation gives CASSLASGLAQNTQYF.

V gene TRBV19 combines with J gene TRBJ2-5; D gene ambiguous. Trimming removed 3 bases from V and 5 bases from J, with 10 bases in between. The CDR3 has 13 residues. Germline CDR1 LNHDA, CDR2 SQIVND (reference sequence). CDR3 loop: CASSIGRIETQYF. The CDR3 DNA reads TGTGCCAGTAGTATTGGCAGGATTGAGACCCAGTACTTC. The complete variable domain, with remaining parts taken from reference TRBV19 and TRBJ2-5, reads DGGITQSPKYLFRKEGQNVTLSCEQNLNHDAMYWYRQDPGQGLRLIYYSQIVNDFQKGDIAEGYSVSREKKESFPLTVTSAQKNPTAFYLCASSIGRIETQYFGPGTRLLVL.

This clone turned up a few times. The CDR3 DNA reads as TGTGCCAGCAGCGCCGCCCGACAGGGTCTGGCCTACGAGCAGTACTTC. Residues: CASSAARQGLAYEQYF. The chain links TRBV9 to TRBJ2-7, with 7 bases matching TRBD1. Germline loops: CDR1 SGDLS, CDR2 YYNGEE. The CDR3 length is 16 residues. V lost 3 bases, J lost 2 bases, and 11 bases stayed unmatched. Full variable domain (rest looked up from reference TRBV9 and TRBJ2-7): DSGVTQTPKHLITATGQRVTLRCSPRSGDLSVYWYQQSLDQGLQFLIQYYNGEERAKGNILERFSAQQFPDLHSELNLSSLELGDSALYFCASSAARQGLAYEQYFGPGTRLTVT.

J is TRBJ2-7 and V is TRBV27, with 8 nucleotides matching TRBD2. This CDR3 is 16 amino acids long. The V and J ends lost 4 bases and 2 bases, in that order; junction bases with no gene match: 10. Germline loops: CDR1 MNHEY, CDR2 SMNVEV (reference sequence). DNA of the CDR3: TGTGCCAGCAGTTCCCAGGGAGCGGGGGATACCTACGAGCAGTACTTC. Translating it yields CASSSQGAGDTYEQYF.

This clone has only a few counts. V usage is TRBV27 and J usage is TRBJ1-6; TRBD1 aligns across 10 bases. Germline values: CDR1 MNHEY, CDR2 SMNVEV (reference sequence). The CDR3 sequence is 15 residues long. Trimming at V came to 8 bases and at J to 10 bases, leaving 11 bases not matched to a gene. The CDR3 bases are TGTGCCAGCGGTCCCGGGACAGGGGTCGGGTCACCCCTCCACTTT. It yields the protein CASGPGTGVGSPLHF.

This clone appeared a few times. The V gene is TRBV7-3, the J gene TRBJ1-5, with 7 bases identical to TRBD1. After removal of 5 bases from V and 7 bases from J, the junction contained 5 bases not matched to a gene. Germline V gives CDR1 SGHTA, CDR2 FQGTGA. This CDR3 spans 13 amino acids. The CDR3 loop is CASSIYRGQPQHF. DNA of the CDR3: TGTGCCAGCAGCATATACAGGGGCCAGCCCCAGCATTTT.

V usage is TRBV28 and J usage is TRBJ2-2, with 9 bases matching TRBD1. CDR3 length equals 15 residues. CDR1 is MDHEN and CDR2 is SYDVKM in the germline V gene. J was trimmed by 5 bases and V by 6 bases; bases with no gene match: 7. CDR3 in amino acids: CASRNRDRVTGELFF. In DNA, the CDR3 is TGTGCCAGCAGAAACCGGGACAGGGTGACCGGGGAGCTGTTTTTT.

The CDR3 sequence: CASSPGLAGGGEQFF. CDR3 bases: TGTGCCAGCAGCCCCGGACTAGCGGGAGGAGGCGAGCAGTTCTTC. This rearrangement joins TRBV5-4 to TRBJ2-1; the match to TRBD2 covers 14 bases. V trimming: 4 bases; J trimming: 10 bases; junction bases outside the gene matches: 7. The CDR3 is made up of 15 amino acids. The V gene's germline CDR1 is SGHNT and CDR2 YYREEE (reference sequence).

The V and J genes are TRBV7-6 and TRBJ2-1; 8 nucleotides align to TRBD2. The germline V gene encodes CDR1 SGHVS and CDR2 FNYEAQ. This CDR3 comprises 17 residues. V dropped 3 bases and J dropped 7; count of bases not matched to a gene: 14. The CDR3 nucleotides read TGTGCCAGCAGCTTGAGGGAAGCGGGAGAGGGCCCTAATGAGCAGTTCTTC. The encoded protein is CASSLREAGEGPNEQFF.

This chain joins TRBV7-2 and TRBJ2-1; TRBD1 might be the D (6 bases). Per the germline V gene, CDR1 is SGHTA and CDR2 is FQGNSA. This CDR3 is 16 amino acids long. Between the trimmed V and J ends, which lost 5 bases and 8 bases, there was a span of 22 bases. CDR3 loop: CASSLPRDTSIYEQFF. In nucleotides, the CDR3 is TGTGCCAGCAGCCTTCCCCGGGACACCAGCATCTATGAGCAGTTCTTC.

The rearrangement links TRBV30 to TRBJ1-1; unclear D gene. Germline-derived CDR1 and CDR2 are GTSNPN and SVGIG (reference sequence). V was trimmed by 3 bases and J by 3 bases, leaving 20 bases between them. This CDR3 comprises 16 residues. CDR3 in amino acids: CAWSPLRQVQDTEAFF. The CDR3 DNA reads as TGTGCCTGGAGCCCCCTTAGGCAGGTTCAGGACACTGAAGCTTTCTTT. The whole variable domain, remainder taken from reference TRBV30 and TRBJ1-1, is SQTIHQWPATLVQPVGSPLSLECTVEGTSNPNLYWYRQAAGRGLQLLFYSVGIGQISSEVPQNLSASRPQDRQFILSSKKLLLSDSGFYLCAWSPLRQVQDTEAFFGQGTRLTVV.

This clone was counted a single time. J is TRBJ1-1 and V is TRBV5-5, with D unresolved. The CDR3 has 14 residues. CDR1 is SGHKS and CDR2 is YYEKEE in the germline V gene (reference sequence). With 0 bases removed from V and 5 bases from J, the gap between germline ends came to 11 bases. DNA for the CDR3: TGTGCCAGCAGCTTGGGGCTTGAATGGACTGAAGCTTTCTTT. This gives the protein CASSLGLEWTEAFF.

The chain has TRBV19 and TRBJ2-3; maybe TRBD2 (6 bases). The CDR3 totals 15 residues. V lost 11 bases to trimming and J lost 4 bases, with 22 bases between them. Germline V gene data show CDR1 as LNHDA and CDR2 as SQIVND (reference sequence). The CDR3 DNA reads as TGTGCCTCAAACCACCGGAGCGGGTTCCCAGATACGCAGTATTTT. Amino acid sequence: CASNHRSGFPDTQYF.

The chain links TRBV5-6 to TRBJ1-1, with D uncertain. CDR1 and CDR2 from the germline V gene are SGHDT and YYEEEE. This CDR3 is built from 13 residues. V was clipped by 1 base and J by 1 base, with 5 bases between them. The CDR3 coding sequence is TGTGCCAGCAGCTTGTACAGGAACACTGAAGCTTTCTTT. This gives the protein CASSLYRNTEAFF.